Below, one T cell receptor (beta chain) is given with its context. This entry belongs to a study of blood T cell repertoires in COVID-19. Whole-study context: The cDNA or gDNA used as material had been derived from T cells, B-cell-depleted T cells, or PBMCs.

The data were produced by immunoSEQ multiplex PCR, yet TCRdb's version contains in-frame clones alone and is incomplete. The sample shows 270,000 or so clones, 80% to 90% of them seen only once. Germline CDR1 reads LNHDA; CDR2 reads SQIVND (reference sequence). There are 15 residues in the CDR3. After removal of 5 bases from V and 5 bases from J, the junction contained 6 bases not matched to a gene. The J gene is TRBJ2-3, the V gene TRBV19, with 11 bases fitting TRBD1. The origin of this receptor is a woman aged 45-60 years who had recovered from COVID-19. Specimen: peripheral blood. CDR3 in amino acids: CASSSGQGAVDTQYF. The CDR3 DNA is TGTGCCAGTAGTTCCGGACAGGGGGCTGTAGATACGCAGTATTTT.